This TCR beta chain stems from a study of T cells in narcolepsy. Per germline, CDR1 SGHAT and CDR2 FQNNGV. The CDR3 is 15 amino acids. V was pared by 6 bases and J by 10 bases, with 24 bases between. Clones were sequenced by immunoSEQ multiplex PCR, and TCRdb holds only the in-frame ones, with some missing. This sample has roughly 15,000 clones, with 65% to 90% found just once. Input material: memory (CD45RA-) CD4+ T cells from blood. The source of this sequence is a human donor in good health. This rearrangement joins TRBV11-2 to TRBJ1-1; TRBD1 might be the D (6 bases). CDR3 protein: CASSPRRGPGGGAFF. CDR3 DNA: TGTGCCAGCAGTCCAAGGCGGGGGCCGGGGGGTGGAGCTTTCTTT.